This T cell receptor (beta chain) stems from a study of patients and donors after allogeneic stem cell transplantation. As concerns this clonotype: A read error may produce the germline difference seen at one junction end.

TCRdb ran MiXCR on the RT-PCR reads and lists one entry per CDR3 protein. The table shows fewer than 180,000 distinct CDR3 sequences, with approximately 37% occurring only once. Germline V CDR1 and CDR2: MNHEY, SMNVEV (reference sequence). This CDR3 contains 15 residues. The clonotype originates from a human donor who was either an allogeneic HSCT recipient or a stem cell or donor lymphocyte infusion donor (not recorded which). It is not recorded whose cells these are; they may come from a transplant donor. The chain links TRBV27 to TRBJ2-7; TRBD1 agrees at 8 bases. Sequencing input: blood, either unsorted or a sorted T cell fraction (not recorded which). CDR3 in DNA: TGTGCCAGCAGTCTATCAGGGGGCCCAACCTACGAGCAGTACTTC. Its translation: CASSLSGGPTYEQYF.